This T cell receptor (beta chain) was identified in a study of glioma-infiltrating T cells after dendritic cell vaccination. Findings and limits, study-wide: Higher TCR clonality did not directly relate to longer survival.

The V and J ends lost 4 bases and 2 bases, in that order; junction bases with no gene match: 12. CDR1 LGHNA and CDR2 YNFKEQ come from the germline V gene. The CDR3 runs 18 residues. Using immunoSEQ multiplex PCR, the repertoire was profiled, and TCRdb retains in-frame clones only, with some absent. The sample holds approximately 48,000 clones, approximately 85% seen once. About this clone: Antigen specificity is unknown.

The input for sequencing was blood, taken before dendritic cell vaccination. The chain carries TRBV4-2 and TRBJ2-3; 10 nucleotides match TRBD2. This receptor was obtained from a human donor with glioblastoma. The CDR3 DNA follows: TGTGCCAGCAGCCCAAGGGACCGGACTAGCGGATCCACAGATACGCAGTATTTT. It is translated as CASSPRDRTSGSTDTQYF.